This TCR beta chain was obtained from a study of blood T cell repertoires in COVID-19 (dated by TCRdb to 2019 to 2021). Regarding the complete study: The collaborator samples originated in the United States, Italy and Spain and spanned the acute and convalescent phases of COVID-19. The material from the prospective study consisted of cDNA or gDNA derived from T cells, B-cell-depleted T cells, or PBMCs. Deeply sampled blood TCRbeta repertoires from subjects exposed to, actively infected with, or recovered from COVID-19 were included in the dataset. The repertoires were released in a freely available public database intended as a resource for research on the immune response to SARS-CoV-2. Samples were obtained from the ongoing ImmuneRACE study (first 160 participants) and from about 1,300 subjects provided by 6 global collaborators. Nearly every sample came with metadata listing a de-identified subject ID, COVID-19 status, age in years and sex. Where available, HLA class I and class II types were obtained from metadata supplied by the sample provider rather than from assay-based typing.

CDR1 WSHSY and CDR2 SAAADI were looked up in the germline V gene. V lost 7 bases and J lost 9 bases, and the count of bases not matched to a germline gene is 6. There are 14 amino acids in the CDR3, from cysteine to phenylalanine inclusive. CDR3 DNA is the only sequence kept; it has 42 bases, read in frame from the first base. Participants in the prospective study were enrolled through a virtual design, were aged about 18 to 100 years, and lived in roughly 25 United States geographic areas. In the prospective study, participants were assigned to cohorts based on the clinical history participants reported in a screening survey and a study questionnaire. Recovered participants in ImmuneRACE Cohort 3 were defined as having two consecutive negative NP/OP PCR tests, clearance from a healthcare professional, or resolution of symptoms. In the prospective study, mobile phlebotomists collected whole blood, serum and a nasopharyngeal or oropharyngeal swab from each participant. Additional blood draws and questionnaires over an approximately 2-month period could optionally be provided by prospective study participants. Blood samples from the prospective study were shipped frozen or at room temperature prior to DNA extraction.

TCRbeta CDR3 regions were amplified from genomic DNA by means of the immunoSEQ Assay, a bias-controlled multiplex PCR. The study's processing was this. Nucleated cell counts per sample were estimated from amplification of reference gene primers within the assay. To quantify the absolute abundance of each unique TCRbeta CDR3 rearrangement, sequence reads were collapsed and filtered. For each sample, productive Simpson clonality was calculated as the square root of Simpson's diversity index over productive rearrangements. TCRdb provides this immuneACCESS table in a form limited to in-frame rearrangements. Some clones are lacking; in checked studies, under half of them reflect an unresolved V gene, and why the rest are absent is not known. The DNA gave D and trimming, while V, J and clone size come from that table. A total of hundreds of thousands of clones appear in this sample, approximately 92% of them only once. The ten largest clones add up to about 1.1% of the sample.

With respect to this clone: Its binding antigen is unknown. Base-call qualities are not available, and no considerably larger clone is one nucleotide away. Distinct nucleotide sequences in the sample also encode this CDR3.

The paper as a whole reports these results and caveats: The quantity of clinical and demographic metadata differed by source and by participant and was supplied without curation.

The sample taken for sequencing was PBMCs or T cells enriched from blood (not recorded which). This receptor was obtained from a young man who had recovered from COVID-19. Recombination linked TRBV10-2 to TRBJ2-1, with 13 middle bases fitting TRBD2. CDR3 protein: CASTTSGRVGEQFF. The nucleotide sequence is TGCGCCAGCACAACTAGCGGGAGGGTGGGTGAGCAGTTCTTC.